These T cell receptor beta chains were read from a single sample in a study of shared T cell receptors in the human thymus. Some clones are missing from TCRdb's copy, which holds only in-frame ones; the method was immunoSEQ multiplex PCR. The sample has over 650,000 clones, 87% seen once; the top ten hold 0.0094%. This sample was shared with a second study, whose subject was human thymus T cells.

Sequencing input: thymocytes. The receptors come from a boy in the first two years of life with a congenital heart defect. The CDR3 runs from the conserved cysteine through the conserved F or W. Fields, in order: CDR3 length, V gene, D gene, J gene, clone size, CDR3 DNA, CDR3 protein. The D gene is left open where the match is weak. The size field is filled for only some rows; it gives once, few, many or a size class.

19	TRBV28	TRBD1	TRBJ1-5	once	TGTGCCAGCAGTTTAAAGCATCTGACAGGGGGCTATCGCAATCAGCCCCAGCATTTT	CASSLKHLTGGYRNQPQHF
17	TRBV9	TRBD2	TRBJ2-1	-	TGTGCCAGCAGCAGGGACAGCCGTGCGACTAGCGGGAGCCCGGAGTTCTTC	CASSRDSRATSGSPEFF
17	TRBV2	-	TRBJ2-5	-	TGTGCCAGCAGAGACCCCCGACAGTTCGGAACACAAGAGACCCAGTACTTC	CASRDPRQFGTQETQYF
16	TRBV28	TRBD2	TRBJ2-3	-	TGTGCCAGCAGTTTAGCGGGACTAGCATCATCAGATACGCAGTATTTT	CASSLAGLASSDTQYF
16	TRBV6-6	-	TRBJ1-2	-	TGTGCCAGCAGTTACTCACTTACGATGAAGAGGGATGGCTACACCTTC	CASSYSLTMKRDGYTF
14	TRBV5-1	-	TRBJ2-5	-	TGCGCCAGCAGCCCGAGGTCTAGTCGAGAGACCCAGTACTTC	CASSPRSSRETQYF
12	TRBV19	-	TRBJ2-1	-	TGTGCCACATCCCTGGAGGGTTATGAGCAGTTCTTC	CATSLEGYEQFF
18	TRBV30	-	TRBJ2-2	-	TGTGCCTGGATTCCTCCTCCGGGGGGCGGAACGAACACCGGGGAGCTGTTTTTT	CAWIPPPGGGTNTGELFF
16	TRBV6-1	TRBD1	TRBJ1-1	-	TGTGCCAGCAGTGAATGTAGGACAGGGGATGGGACTGAAGCTTTCTTT	CASSECRTGDGTEAFF
15	TRBV5-6	TRBD2	TRBJ2-7	-	TGTGCCAGCAGGCCTAAACTAGCGTGCTCCTACGAGCAGTACTTC	CASRPKLACSYEQYF